This T cell receptor beta chain was sequenced for a study of CD8 T cells in Susac syndrome. An amount of RNA that ranged from 0.5 to 1 ug was reverse transcribed with random hexamers. TCRdb re-derived calls from the immunoSEQ multiplex PCR reads in MiXCR, one entry per CDR3 protein. The repertoire has a few hundred thousand distinct CDR3 sequences, 92% of them found once; the top ten carry about 0.063%. Sequencing of TCR beta was carried out in blood CD8+ and CD4+ T cells. The CDR3 length is 19 residues. Germline-derived CDR1 and CDR2 are SGHVS and FQNEAQ. V was trimmed by 2 bases and J by 4 bases, leaving 24 bases between them.

The TCR comes from a human donor with multiple sclerosis. The material sequenced was CD4+ T cells from PBMCs. This rearrangement joins TRBV7-8 to TRBJ1-5; D is undetermined. CDR3 sequence (DNA): TGTGCCAGCAGCTTATTGGACTGGAACTCCTCACCGGGAAATCAGCCCCAGCATTTT. Amino acids: CASSLLDWNSSPGNQPQHF.